This is a list of T cell receptor beta chains from one sample in a study of T cells in Graves' hyperthyroidism and ophthalmopathy. MiXCR was run by TCRdb on the multiplex PCR reads, yielding one entry per CDR3 protein. The table lists over 500,000 distinct CDR3 sequences, over 15% of them singletons. The sequencing sample was made of blood. The receptor set was obtained from a woman under 30 with Graves' ophthalmopathy. The conserved cysteine and the conserved F or W are not part of the CDR3 here.

v_gene: TRBV29-1; CDR3aa: SVEAGAGARYGYT
v_gene: TRBV12-3/TRBV12-4; CDR3aa: ASSSGTGGLETQY
v_gene: TRBV11-2; CDR3aa: ASSRDSYNRYT
v_gene: TRBV20-1; CDR3aa: SARKGGNEQF
v_gene: TRBV20-1; CDR3aa: SARDVIQGASGELF
v_gene: TRBV7-2; CDR3aa: ASSLTTGQWEGAF
v_gene: TRBV28; CDR3aa: ASSQGTGETGELF
v_gene: TRBV24-1; CDR3aa: ATSDLGSSGYT
v_gene: TRBV18; CDR3aa: ASSDSAKNIQY
v_gene: TRBV12-3/TRBV12-4; CDR3aa: ASSLSYRGGTEAF
v_gene: TRBV20-1; CDR3aa: SAMGLGLTEAF
v_gene: TRBV5-6; CDR3aa: ASSQPEGEAF
v_gene: TRBV20-1; CDR3aa: SVGKGLNTGEQY
v_gene: TRBV7-3; CDR3aa: ASSLSTQSQAF
v_gene: TRBV14; CDR3aa: ASSQASFSPNNEQF
v_gene: TRBV28; CDR3aa: ASNFNAETGVYGYT
v_gene: TRBV6-2/TRBV6-3; CDR3aa: ASYTFGASAF
v_gene: TRBV6-9; CDR3aa: ASSYPLTGSSGANVLT
v_gene: TRBV30; CDR3aa: AWGLVETQY
v_gene: TRBV7-9; CDR3aa: ASSWGPGEYYEQY
v_gene: TRBV7-2; CDR3aa: ASSLPTSGRQFRETQY
v_gene: TRBV24-1; CDR3aa: ATSEPRGTGANVLT
v_gene: TRBV7-2; CDR3aa: ASNPRGRTAYEQY